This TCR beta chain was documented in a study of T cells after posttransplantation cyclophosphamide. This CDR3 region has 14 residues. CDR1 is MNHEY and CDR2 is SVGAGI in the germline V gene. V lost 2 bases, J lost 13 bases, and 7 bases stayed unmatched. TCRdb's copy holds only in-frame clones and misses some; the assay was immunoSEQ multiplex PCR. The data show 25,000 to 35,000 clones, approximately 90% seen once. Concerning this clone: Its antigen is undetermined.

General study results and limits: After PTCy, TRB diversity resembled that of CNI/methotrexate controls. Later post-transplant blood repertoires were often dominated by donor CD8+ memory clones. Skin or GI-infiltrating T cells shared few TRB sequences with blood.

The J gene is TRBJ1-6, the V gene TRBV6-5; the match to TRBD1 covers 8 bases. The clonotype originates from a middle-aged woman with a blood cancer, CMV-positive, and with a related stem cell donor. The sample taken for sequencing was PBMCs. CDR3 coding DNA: TGTGCCAGCAGTTACACCGGGACAGGAATTCCCCTCCACTTT. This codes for CASSYTGTGIPLHF.